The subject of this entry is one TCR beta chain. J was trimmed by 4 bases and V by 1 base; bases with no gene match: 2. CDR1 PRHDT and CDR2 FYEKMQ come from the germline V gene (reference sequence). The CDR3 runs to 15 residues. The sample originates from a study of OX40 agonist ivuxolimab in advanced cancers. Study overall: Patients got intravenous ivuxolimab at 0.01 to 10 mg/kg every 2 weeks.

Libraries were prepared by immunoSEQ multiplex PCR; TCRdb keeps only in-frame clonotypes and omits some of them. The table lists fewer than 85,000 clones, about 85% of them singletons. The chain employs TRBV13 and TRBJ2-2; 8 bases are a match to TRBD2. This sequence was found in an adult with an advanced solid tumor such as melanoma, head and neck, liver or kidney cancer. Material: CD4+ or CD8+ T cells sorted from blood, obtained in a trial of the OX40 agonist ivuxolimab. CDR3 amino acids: CASSLETSVTGELFF. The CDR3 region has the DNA TGTGCCAGCAGCTTAGAGACTAGCGTCACCGGGGAGCTGTTTTTT.